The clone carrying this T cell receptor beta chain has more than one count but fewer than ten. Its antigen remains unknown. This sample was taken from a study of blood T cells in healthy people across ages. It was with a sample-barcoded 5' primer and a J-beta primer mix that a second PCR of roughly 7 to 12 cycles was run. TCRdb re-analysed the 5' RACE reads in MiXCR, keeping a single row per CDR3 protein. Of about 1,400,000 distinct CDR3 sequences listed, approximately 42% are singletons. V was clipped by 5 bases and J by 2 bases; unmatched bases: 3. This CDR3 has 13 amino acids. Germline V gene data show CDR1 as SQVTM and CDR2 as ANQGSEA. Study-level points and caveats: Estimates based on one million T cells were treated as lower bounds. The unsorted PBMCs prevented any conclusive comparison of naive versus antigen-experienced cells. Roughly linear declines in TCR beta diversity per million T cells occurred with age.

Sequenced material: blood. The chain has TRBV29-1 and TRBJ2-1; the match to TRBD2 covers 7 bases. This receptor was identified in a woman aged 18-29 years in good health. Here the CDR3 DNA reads TGCAGCGTTCCCGGGGGGACCTACAATGAGCAGTTCTTC. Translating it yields CSVPGGTYNEQFF.